Reported below is one TCR beta chain. The data belong to a study of blood T cell repertoires in COVID-19. On the study more broadly: Acute and convalescent COVID-19 samples came from the United States, Italy and Spain.

Authors' processing steps: Estimates of nucleated cell counts were drawn from the amplification of reference gene primers. Only in-frame clones appear in the TCRdb table, and some are missing; sequencing was by immunoSEQ multiplex PCR. The V and J calls and clone size were taken over from that table, and D and trimming were inferred from the DNA. The sample yields 250,000 to 300,000 clones, around 86% seen once. Sample: peripheral blood. This clonotype originated in a woman in her sixties with active or convalescent COVID-19.

CDR3 sequence: CASSSGPQGHEQYF. Here the CDR3 DNA reads TGCGCCAGCAGCTCTGGGCCGCAGGGCCACGAGCAGTACTTC. The gene calls are TRBV5-1 and TRBJ2-7, with a weak D call TRBD1 (5 bases). Germline CDR1 and CDR2: SGHRS and YFSETQ. The V and J ends lost 3 bases and 5 bases respectively, with 15 bases between them. The CDR3 loop spans 14 amino acids. Looking up the rest from reference TRBV5-1 and TRBJ2-7 gives the full variable domain: KAGVTQTPRYLIKTRGQQVTLSCSPISGHRSVSWYQQTPGQGLQFLFEYFSETQRNKGNFPGRFSGRQFSNSRSEMNVSTLELGDSALYLCASSSGPQGHEQYFGPGTRLTVT.